This TCR beta chain emerged from a study of blood T cell repertoires in COVID-19. Study-level background: PBMCs, B-cell-depleted T cells, or T cells were the source of the cDNA or gDNA that made up the material.

V lost 2 bases to trimming and J lost 4 bases, with 20 bases between them. This CDR3 is 17 amino acids long. Germline V gene lookup returns CDR1 MGHDK and CDR2 SYGVNS. Donors in Cohort 3 counted as recovered after two negative PCRs, clearance, or symptom resolution. The assay was immunoSEQ multiplex PCR, and TCRdb's table has in-frame clones only and misses some. The repertoire has 250,000 to 350,000 clones, about nine tenths of them found once; the top ten carry roughly 2.5%. Specimen: PBMCs or T cells enriched from blood (not recorded which). V is TRBV25-1 and J is TRBJ1-1, with a tentative D call TRBD1 (6 bases). This TCR derives from a man in his 60s who had recovered from COVID-19. The DNA for the CDR3 is TGTGCCAGCAGTGAACCCGAGGGCAGGGGAGCCGGCACTGAAGCTTTCTTT. Amino acids: CASSEPEGRGAGTEAFF. Full variable domain (missing parts from reference TRBV25-1 and TRBJ1-1): EADIYQTPRYLVIGTGKKITLECSQTMGHDKMYWYQQDPGMELHLIHYSYGVNSTEKGDLSSESTVSRIRTEHFPLTLESARPSHTSQYLCASSEPEGRGAGTEAFFGQGTRLTVV.